This T cell receptor beta chain is from a study of OX40 agonist ivuxolimab in advanced cancers. A note on the overall study: Ivuxolimab was an agonistic, fully human IgG2 monoclonal antibody directed against OX40 (CD134), a costimulatory receptor. The purpose of peripheral TCRbeta sequencing was to test whether ivuxolimab changed TCR sequence diversity and led to clonal T-cell expansion. Three dose-escalation patients achieved partial responses, one with hepatocellular carcinoma and two with cutaneous melanoma. In the dose-escalation cohort, 65% to 90% of patients were male, and the mean age was approximately 60 years, with a range of roughly 20 to 79. The paper describes the monotherapy dose-escalation part (N of about 47 patients) of the phase I trial of ivuxolimab. Among the 50 to 55 dose-escalation patients, some 20 had hepatocellular carcinoma, roughly 15 melanoma, 9 renal cell carcinoma and 9 head and neck cancer. Intravenous ivuxolimab was administered to patients every 2 weeks at six dose levels: 0.01, 0.1, 0.3, 1.5, 3 and 10 mg/kg. Prior anti-PD-1, anti-PD-L1 or anti-CTLA-4 therapy was permitted, and 30% to 50% of dose-escalation patients had received checkpoint inhibitors. Points the paper makes about the study in general: Clonal expansion of both CD4+ and CD8+ blood T cells was observed from baseline to week 6 at doses 0.1 to 3.0 mg/kg. Low levels of normalized T-cell clonal expansion were also seen in some nonresponding patients. In the 0.1-3.0 mg/kg groups, partial responders had among the lowest normalized peripheral clonal expansion, particularly in CD8+ T cells. Antigen specificity was not determined for the clonally expanded peripheral T cells. On average, CD8+ T cells showed more expanded clones than CD4+ T cells after ivuxolimab.

Relative to germline, V is 3 bases shorter and J is 4 bases shorter, with 11 bases between their ends. The germline V gene specifies KGHSH as CDR1 and LQKENI as CDR2. Spanning cysteine to phenylalanine, the CDR3 consists of 14 amino acids. The retained sequence is limited to the CDR3, 42 bases, with the frame set at the first base. Patients with a history of autoimmune disease or receiving systemic immunosuppression were excluded from the trial. Peripheral blood for TCR sequencing was collected from all dose cohorts at baseline, on cycle 4 day 1, and on cycle 7 day 1. Samples came from an open-label, multicenter, first-in-human phase I dose-escalation trial of ivuxolimab. The trial enrolled adults with locally advanced or metastatic head and neck squamous cell, hepatocellular, melanoma or renal cell carcinoma. Before TCR sequencing, CD4+ T cells and CD8+ T cells from peripheral blood were sorted into separate populations.

Genomic DNA was isolated from the sorted cells so that the TCRbeta CDR3 region could be sequenced. The immunoSEQ Assay was used for sequencing of TCRbeta CDR3 regions. Not all clones reach the TCRdb copy of this immuneACCESS table, which keeps in-frame sequences only. Checked studies attribute under half of the gap to unresolved V genes and leave the rest unexplained. Present in this sample are some 35,000 clones, 60% to 85% of which were seen just once. Of the sample, around 12% is held by the ten largest clones. As to this clone: Its antigen remains undetermined. There are no base qualities to consult, and no much larger clone falls within one base.

This TCR was sampled from an adult with an advanced solid tumor such as melanoma, head and neck, liver or kidney cancer. Rearrangement joined TRBV18 to TRBJ2-3; the D gene is perhaps TRBD1 or TRBD2, each of them matching over 5 bases. The sample was CD4+ or CD8+ T cells sorted from blood, taken in a trial of the OX40 agonist ivuxolimab. At the DNA level, the sequence is TGTGCCAGCTCACCCCGGGACCTCCCAGATACGCAGTATTTT. Its amino acids are CASSPRDLPDTQYF. Reference TRBV18 and TRBJ2-3 genes cover what lies past the CDR3, so the full variable domain is NAGVMQNPRHLVRRRGQEARLRCSPMKGHSHVYWYRQLPEEGLKFMVYLQKENIIDESGMPKERFSAEFPKEGPSILRIQQVVRGDSAAYFCASSPRDLPDTQYFGPGTRLTVL.